The T cell receptor beta chain described here comes from a study of identical twins (dated by TCRdb to 2016 to 2017). Background on the whole study: To test whether fetal clonotypes persist, the study used deep sequencing on TCR alpha and beta repertoires from monozygotic twins, unrelated adults of various ages, and cord blood. To rule out contamination, the twin experiments were replicated at different times with different library preparation protocols.

From cysteine to phenylalanine, the CDR3 is 15 amino acids long. The sequence is cut down to CDR3 DNA, 45 bases in frame from base 1. For CDR1 and CDR2, the germline V gene lists SGHRS and YFSETQ. V is shortened by 4 bases, J by 4 bases, and the region joining them spans 15 bases. Libraries were built with 5' RACE. Sequenced using an Illumina HiSeq 2000. A universal primer binding site was added through template switching, and the final cDNA carried a unique molecular identifier so that TCR cDNA molecules could be counted accurately. First-strand cDNA for TCR alpha and beta chains was synthesized from specific primers in the conserved constant-segment region. To control for contamination, every cDNA library carried two barcodes: a SMART-Mk sample barcode plus Illumina barcodes. TruSeq adapter sequences along with Illumina sample barcodes were introduced in two successive PCR steps. TCR alpha and beta cDNA libraries were sequenced on the Illumina HiSeq platform with custom primers. The paper's data handling went like this. MiGEC was used to process raw reads and extract unique molecular identifiers, and MiXCR was used to find CDR3 positions. For each individual, recombination models were inferred using an EM algorithm with the repgenHMM and IGoR tools. The analysis of shared clonotypes was done with the tcR package in R, with sharing normalized by the product of cloneset sizes. Out-of-frame nonproductive sequences were analyzed to study raw recombination free of thymic and clonal selection effects. The public reads were run again by TCRdb, first through fastp at Q25 and then through MiXCR, and only productive beta chains were kept. For every CDR3 protein sequence, its rows merge into one entry that carries the most common genes and DNA. These V and J calls originate from TCRdb's pipeline instead of the authors' own analysis. The sample table lists about 530,000 distinct CDR3 sequences, nearly 15% of them with a count of one. Clones ranked in the top ten supply roughly 0.43% of the sample.

This clonotype has a handful of counts. The antigen this receptor binds is unknown. Within one base of it there is no much larger clone, and no base qualities were kept. Overall results and qualifications from the work: Recombination models systematically underestimated out-of-frame TCR alpha sharing in monozygotic twins but agreed with sharing between unrelated individuals. Compared with coincidental sharing between unrelated individuals, an excess of low generation-probability sequences was observed among out-of-frame TCR alpha sequences shared between twins. Zero-insertion analyses could be partly confounded by invariant T cells such as MAIT and iNKT, though diverse VJ usage argued against such confounding for most clonotypes. Because the same donors could not be followed over many years, the conclusions relied on cross-sectional statistical analysis. Fewer insertions were carried by abundant cord blood beta clonotypes, a similar but weaker trend appeared in young adult naive repertoires, and no such trend appeared in memory repertoires. In beta out-of-frame sequences, excess twin sharing was weaker, because having fewer shared sequences lowered the signal-to-noise ratio.

All donors were healthy Caucasians. The twin cohort consisted of three pairs of female monozygotic twins, all aged roughly 18 to 29 years. Positive isolation kits from Invitrogen were used to isolate CD4+ and CD8+ T cell populations. A further study also used this sample, focusing on yellow fever vaccine responses in identical twins. Drawing on the second study: According to the authors, the vaccine-induced T cell response in identical twins seemed to be partly convergent and partly specific to each individual. In identical twins, the study followed T cell clones that responded to the vaccine with precision.

The source material was CD4+ T cells sorted from blood. The receptor chain draws on TRBV5-1 and TRBJ2-1; the D call could be TRBD1 or TRBD2, with each sharing 5 bases. The receptor was derived from a woman aged 18-29 years in good health. The sequenced DNA: TGCGCCAGCAGCCACACCGGGACCGAATACAATGAGCAGTTCTTC. This is translated as CASSHTGTEYNEQFF.